Listed here is a single T cell receptor (beta chain). Its antigen is not known. Primers: 60 Vbeta forward and 13 Jbeta reverse. Some clones are missing from TCRdb's copy, which holds only in-frame ones; the method was immunoSEQ multiplex PCR. The sample comprises 95,000 to 150,000 clones, 80% of which are singletons, and 2.1% rests with the top ten. The sample is drawn from a study of cytomegalovirus exposure and HLA in healthy donors. Study-level points and caveats: Despite most TCR sequences being rare, some public TCRs occurred in many donors. The authors judged a highly shared variant cluster likely a sequencing artifact.

There are 15 residues in the CDR3. Germline CDR1 MNHEY, CDR2 SMNVEV (reference sequence). The trim removed 5 bases at V and 3 bases at J, leaving 8 bases unmatched. This TCR was sampled from a young man in good health and CMV-seronegative. The rearrangement uses TRBV27 and TRBJ1-2; TRBD1 matches 8 bases. The sample taken for sequencing was PBMCs. CDR3 in DNA: TGTGCCAGCAGTCCGGGACAGGTCCTTTACTATGGCTACACCTTC. Translating gives CASSPGQVLYYGYTF.